This T cell receptor beta chain derives from a study of T cells in Graves' hyperthyroidism and ophthalmopathy. Broader study findings: In the blood, most expanded thyroid clonotypes above 0.001 appeared as well.

Comment on this clonotype: Its antigen is as yet unknown.

TCR beta CDR3 regions were amplified from RNA. In the first-round RT-PCR of the TCR CDR3, the HTBI primer set was used. TCRdb fed the multiplex PCR reads into MiXCR, producing one record per CDR3 protein. The table records 360,000 or so distinct CDR3 sequences, 19% of them present only once. V lost 1 base, J lost 10 bases, and 7 bases lay in between. The CDR3 is made up of 11 amino acids. The sequenced sample was blood. The sequence was obtained from a woman between 18 and 29 years old with Graves' hyperthyroidism. V gene TRBV12-3 or TRBV12-4 combines with J gene TRBJ1-1, with no clear D. CDR3 bases: TGTGCCAGCAGTTTAGAGGAAGGAGCTTTCTTT. Protein sequence: CASSLEEGAFF.